This TCR beta chain was recovered during a study of T cells in Graves' hyperthyroidism and ophthalmopathy (dated by TCRdb to about 2019). At the level of the whole study: Peripheral blood was sampled at the time of initial diagnosis, prior to any treatment. In addition, the study compared T-cell repertoires in thyroid tissue and in blood from about six Graves' hyperthyroidism patients. The paper describes TCR Vbeta CDR3 sequencing of roughly 130 peripheral blood samples, made up of about 40 ophthalmopathy patients, some 76 hyperthyroidism patients and about 17 progressor patients. To identify distinguishing TCR V-J signatures, a discovery cohort of around 98 patients was used, comprising 43 with Graves' ophthalmopathy and around 60 with stable Graves' hyperthyroidism. Whether ophthalmopathy could be predicted prospectively was tested in an independent validation cohort made up of approximately 19 hyperthyroidism patients plus 17 patients who later progressed to ophthalmopathy. For training and testing, the 100 or so patients in the discovery cohort were randomly divided in a 7:3 ratio. After blood sampling, hyperthyroidism patients were treated with methimazole at a starting dose of 30 mg daily, and ophthalmopathy patients were treated with high-dose intravenous methylprednisolone. Paper-wide results and their limitations: Most expanded thyroid clonotypes (frequency above 0.001) were also found in blood, which suggests that blood repertoires may mirror thyroid immune responses. No statistical method was used to fix the sample size in advance, and group allocation was not hidden from the investigators. In validation, the model predicted progression to ophthalmopathy a median of roughly 6.2 months before onset, with about 71% sensitivity and more than 72% specificity. Ophthalmopathy was separated from stable hyperthyroidism by a 13 V-J signature model, with just over 85% sensitivity and approximately 81% specificity obtained in cross-validation and 80%/75% obtained in testing.

Trimming takes 6 bases off V and 2 bases off J; junction bases not matched to a gene: 6. In the germline V gene, CDR1 corresponds to SGHRS and CDR2 to YFSETQ. The CDR3 holds 14 amino acids from the cysteine to the phenylalanine. CDR3 DNA only is kept here, 42 bases in frame from base 1. Stable Graves' hyperthyroidism was defined as no progression to ophthalmopathy during 18 months of follow-up. Hyperthyroidism patients were newly diagnosed, with disease duration under 2 months, and aged 18 to 65 years. Exclusion was applied to patients with uncontrolled infections, other autoimmune diseases, pregnancy or lactation. Diagnoses relied on clinical symptoms, serum thyroxine and TRAb, thyroid ultrasound and orbital computed tomography. PBMCs were separated from 10 ml of fresh peripheral blood using Ficoll-Paque density gradient centrifugation. Total RNA was extracted using Trizol reagent, and RNA quality was assessed on an Agilent 2100 Bioanalyzer.

A word on this clonotype: No cognate antigen has been identified for it. No qualities accompany the bases; no much larger clone lies one base away.

The TCR beta CDR3 regions were amplified from RNA transcripts. For the first round of RT-PCR on the TCR CDR3, the HTBI primer set was used together with the Qiagen OneStep RT-PCR kit. Libraries were constructed in a second round of multiplex PCR, after which size selection and purification were performed. The libraries were sequenced on an Illumina HiSeq2000 using paired-end 100 bp reads. In the authors' own workflow: SOAPnuke was used to process the raw data, removing reads that contained adapters or uncalled bases, had a mean Phred below 15, or lacked an exact match to the constant primer or identifier. High-quality paired reads were merged using COPE v1.2.5, and each unique nucleotide sequence was defined as a clonotype. Clonotypes were aligned to IMGT TRBV, TRBD and TRBJ reference segments using MiTCR v1.1. Analysis was restricted to V-J combinations with a frequency above 0.0001, which covered 98% to 99.2% of repertoires. The TCS score was defined as the ratio of F50 (clonal expansion) to E x V (chaos), calculated using BLOSUM62-based TCRdist between CDR3 peptides within each V-J. Welch's t-statistics and random forest reduced 450 to 600 V-J features to roughly 13, which were used in a naive Bayes classifier (R e1071). TCRdb itself trimmed the public reads at Q25 with fastp, ran MiXCR and retained productive beta chains. Identical CDR3 protein sequences are pooled into one entry, listed with their most common genes and DNA. TCRdb's processing, not the study's, gives the V and J calls here. The sample data list 370,000 or so distinct CDR3 sequences, and around 25% of these were observed just once. Of the sample, around 79% falls within the top ten clones.

The material sequenced was blood. This clonotype originated in a man in his fifties with Graves' hyperthyroidism. This chain joins TRBV5-1 to TRBJ2-5, with 8 bases in between that match TRBD1. The sequenced DNA is TGCGCCAGCAAGACGCAGGGGGCTCAAGAGACCCAGTACTTC. It codes for CASKTQGAQETQYF.